This T cell receptor beta chain was retrieved from a study of tumor-infiltrating lymphocytes in primary liver carcinoma. Germline CDR1 ENHRY, CDR2 SYGVKD. This CDR3 spans 14 amino acids. TCR beta cDNA was made from approximately 540 ng total RNA with a constant-region primer. Library construction for TCR beta comprised three nested multiplex PCR rounds performed with slightly modified ARM-PCR. TRBV1-TRBV30 forward primers paired with a C-beta reverse primer drove the first two PCR rounds, approximately 11 cycles each. Each CDR3 protein gets one entry after TCRdb re-called the multiplex PCR reads with MiXCR. Of about 310,000 distinct CDR3 sequences in the sample, 65% were seen once. Germline DNA was also extracted, with blood RNA taken from unsorted whole blood. As for this clonotype: This could be a read error, since a much larger clone is one nucleotide away.

Specimen: peripheral blood. This sequence joins TRBV10-3 and TRBJ1-5; D unresolved. The receptor was derived from a man aged 40-49 years with primary liver carcinoma and hepatitis B virus infection. CDR3 sequence (DNA): TGTGCCACCAGTGAGTCGGCAGGTCCTCAGCCCCAGCATTTT. Its translation is CATSESAGPQPQHF.